These T cell receptor beta chains were read from a single sample in a study of blood T cell repertoires in COVID-19. Data came from immunoSEQ multiplex PCR; TCRdb stores just in-frame clones and leaves some out. This sample has fewer than 350,000 clones, with 80% to 90% found just once. Sequenced: PBMCs or T cells enriched from blood (not recorded which). The source of these receptors is a woman between 35 and 50 years old with acute COVID-19. CDR3s include the opening cysteine and the closing phenylalanine or tryptophan. D genes are given only for firm matches. A row's size may be missing; if present it is once, few, many or a size class.

TRBV7-8	TRBJ2-1	-	-	CASSLRGNNEQFF	TGTGCCAGCAGCTTACGAGGGAACAATGAGCAGTTCTTC
TRBV4-1	TRBJ2-7	-	TRBD2	CASSQDQASGSYEQYF	TGCGCCAGCAGCCAAGATCAGGCTAGCGGTTCCTACGAGCAGTACTTC
TRBV19	TRBJ1-5	-	-	CASRNLGGKGANQPQHF	TGTGCCAGTAGGAATCTAGGAGGGAAGGGAGCCAATCAGCCCCAGCATTTT
TRBV13	TRBJ2-7	-	-	CASSSPTGVDPYEQYF	TGTGCCAGCAGCTCCCCCACGGGAGTAGACCCCTACGAGCAGTACTTC
TRBV6-2/TRBV6-3	TRBJ2-4	few	TRBD2	CASSYSASGKNIQYF	TGTGCCAGCAGTTACTCTGCTAGCGGCAAAAACATTCAGTACTTC
TRBV7-2	TRBJ2-7	-	TRBD2	CASSLETSSTYEQYF	TGTGCCAGCAGCTTAGAGACTAGCAGCACCTACGAGCAGTACTTC
TRBV5-1	TRBJ1-6	-	-	CASSLATGKGSPLHF	TGCGCCAGCAGCTTGGCCACAGGGAAGGGATCACCCCTCCACTTT
TRBV18	TRBJ1-1	-	-	CASAPVSDTEAFF	TGTGCCAGCGCCCCGGTAAGCGACACTGAAGCTTTCTTT
TRBV19	TRBJ2-1	-	TRBD2	CATTTSGGDHEQFF	TGTGCCACCACCACTAGCGGGGGGGACCATGAGCAGTTCTTC
TRBV7-2	TRBJ1-1	-	TRBD1	CASSWTPGQGHTEAFF	TGTGCCAGCAGCTGGACCCCGGGACAGGGCCACACTGAAGCTTTCTTT
TRBV3-1/TRBV3-2	TRBJ2-3	-	-	CASSQDCEMRRTDTQYF	TGTGCCAGCAGCCAAGATTGTGAAATGCGCCGCACAGATACGCAGTATTTT
TRBV7-9	TRBJ2-6	-	TRBD2	CASIRGVSRSGANVLTF	TGTGCCAGCATTCGGGGGGTATCTCGCTCTGGGGCCAACGTCCTGACTTTC
TRBV5-1	TRBJ2-7	-	-	CASSHGGTDYEQYF	TGCGCCAGCAGCCACGGAGGGACAGACTACGAGCAGTACTTC
TRBV4-3	TRBJ2-1	-	-	CASSQDINTDEQFF	TGCGCCAGCAGCCAAGATATAAATACAGACGAGCAGTTCTTC
TRBV14	TRBJ1-1	-	-	CASSQEPLDYVAFF	TGTGCCAGCAGCCAAGAACCCCTCGACTACGTGGCTTTCTTT
TRBV19	TRBJ2-3	-	TRBD2	CASSMTSSRTDTQYF	TGTGCCAGTAGTATGACTAGCTCCCGCACAGATACGCAGTATTTT
TRBV4-1	TRBJ2-2	-	-	CASSQEPTGPITGELFF	TGCGCCAGCAGCCAGGAACCGACAGGTCCCATCACCGGGGAGCTGTTTTTT
TRBV3-1/TRBV3-2	TRBJ1-5	-	-	CASSPYRESQPQHF	TGTGCCAGCAGCCCTTACAGGGAGAGTCAGCCCCAGCATTTT
TRBV15	TRBJ1-5	-	-	CATSRAPGKNQPQHF	TGTGCCACCAGCAGAGCACCGGGGAAAAATCAGCCCCAGCATTTT
TRBV5-4	TRBJ2-3	-	-	CASSFIIDTDTQYF	TGTGCCAGCAGCTTTATAATAGACACAGATACGCAGTATTTT
TRBV7-6	TRBJ1-3	-	TRBD1	CASSHRQGLIVGSGNTIYF	TGTGCCAGCAGCCACCGACAGGGTTTAATCGTCGGCTCTGGAAACACCATATATTTT
TRBV9	TRBJ2-4	-	TRBD1	CASSFRGPGTAKNIQYF	TGTGCCAGCAGCTTTAGGGGCCCCGGGACAGCTAAAAACATTCAGTACTTC
TRBV18	TRBJ2-7	-	-	CASSSTTKEQYF	TGTGCCAGCTCGTCAACCACTAAGGAGCAGTACTTC
TRBV28	TRBJ1-4	-	TRBD1	CASSLFRGQSPNEKLFF	TGTGCCAGCAGTTTGTTCAGGGGGCAATCCCCTAATGAAAAACTGTTTTTT
TRBV7-9	TRBJ2-7	-	TRBD1	CASSPSFYRTGSYEQYF	TGTGCCAGCAGCCCGAGCTTTTATAGGACAGGGTCCTACGAGCAGTACTTC
TRBV19	TRBJ2-2	-	TRBD1	CASRKAGQGATGELFF	TGTGCCAGTAGAAAAGCGGGACAGGGGGCCACCGGGGAGCTGTTTTTT
TRBV9	TRBJ2-7	-	TRBD2	CASSKGTSGPHEQYF	TGTGCCAGCAGTAAAGGGACTAGCGGCCCCCACGAGCAGTACTTC
TRBV12-3/TRBV12-4	TRBJ1-5	-	-	CASSPRSYQPQHF	TGTGCCAGCAGTCCACGGAGCTATCAGCCCCAGCATTTT